This passage covers 5 T cell receptor beta chains from one sample sequenced in a study of shared clonotypes between healthy human individuals. The assay was immunoSEQ multiplex PCR, and TCRdb's table has in-frame clones only and misses some. The sample includes nearly 600,000 clones, 95% seen only once; the top ten take over 0.09%. Naive CD8 cells were CD45RO-negative, positively selected for CCR7, excluding terminally differentiated effector memory CD45RA+ cells. Sequenced sample: naive CD8+ T cells sorted from blood. Every receptor here comes from a woman in her 30s in good health.

The chain recombines TRBV7-6 with TRBJ2-3; D possibly corresponds to TRBD1 (5 bases). Germline CDR1 and CDR2: SGHVS and FNYEAQ. V was trimmed by 5 bases and J by 3 bases, leaving 24 bases between them. The CDR3 has 18 amino acids. The CDR3, as DNA: TGTGCCAGCAGCCTATTACCAACCGGGCAGGGCGGAACAGATACGCAGTATTTT. Residues: CASSLLPTGQGGTDTQYF.

This sequence joins TRBV13 and TRBJ2-1; D may match TRBD1 or TRBD2 (5 bases each). Looked up from germline, CDR1 is PRHDT and CDR2 is FYEKMQ (reference sequence). V was clipped by 4 bases and J by 16 bases, with 20 bases between them. There are 13 residues in the CDR3. CDR3 sequence (DNA): TGTGCCAGCAGCTCCGGGACCTCATTCCCGGCCTTCTTC. Translating it yields CASSSGTSFPAFF.

The CDR3 loop reads CASSYSGGREAFF. CDR3 in DNA: TGTGCCAGCAGTTACTCGGGGGGCAGGGAAGCTTTCTTT. The chain joins TRBV6-6 to TRBJ1-1; a possible D gene is TRBD1 (6 bases). The CDR3 covers 13 residues. The V gene lost 0 bases and the J gene lost 8 bases, with 10 bases spanning the gap. Germline V CDR1 and CDR2: MNHNY, SVGAGI (reference sequence).

The rearrangement links TRBV29-1 to TRBJ2-7; D is perhaps TRBD2 (5 bases). The CDR3 is made up of 15 amino acids. Looked up from germline, CDR1 is SQVTM and CDR2 is ANQGSEA. V lost 5 bases and J lost 3, with 20 bases in between. The CDR3 protein is CSVSTGNQVLYEQYF. The CDR3, as DNA: TGCAGCGTTTCCACCGGGAACCAGGTCCTCTACGAGCAGTACTTC.

The rearrangement uses TRBV13 and TRBJ2-7; unclear D gene. The germline V gene has CDR1 PRHDT and CDR2 FYEKMQ (reference sequence). CDR3 length: 13 amino acids. V was clipped by 1 base and J by 1 base, with 5 bases between them. The DNA of the CDR3 is TGTGCCAGCAGCTTAGAACAGTCCTACGAGCAGTACTTC. Amino acid sequence: CASSLEQSYEQYF.